This passage covers 19 T cell receptor beta chains from one sample sequenced in a study of blood T cell repertoires in COVID-19. Produced via immunoSEQ multiplex PCR; TCRdb's table is partial and in-frame only. The sample consists of about 140,000 clones, over 70% of them appearing once. Sequenced material: peripheral blood. These receptors all come from a woman aged 45-65 years with acute or convalescent COVID-19.

The V gene is TRBV5-6, the J gene TRBJ1-5, with no clear D. Germline-derived CDR1 and CDR2 are SGHDT and YYEEEE. CDR3 length: 15 amino acids. The V and J ends lost 2 bases and 3 bases respectively, with 12 bases between them. The CDR3 protein is CASSFGYRSNQPQHF. In DNA form, the CDR3 reads TGTGCCAGCAGCTTCGGCTACAGATCCAATCAGCCCCAGCATTTT.

The J gene is TRBJ1-3, the V gene TRBV9, with 9 positions matching TRBD1. The CDR3 consists of 15 residues. Per germline, CDR1 SGDLS and CDR2 YYNGEE. V lost 3 bases to trimming and J lost 4 bases; unmatched junction nucleotides: 5. DNA of the CDR3: TGTGCCAGCAGCGCCGGGACAGGGCAAGGAAACACCATATATTTT. Translation: CASSAGTGQGNTIYF.

In nucleotides, the CDR3 is TGTGCCAGCAGCCTTCGACAGGAAGACACTGAAGCTTTCTTT. It translates to CASSLRQEDTEAFF. The V gene is TRBV7-9, the J gene TRBJ1-1; D possibly corresponds to TRBD1 (6 bases). CDR1 and CDR2 (germline): SEHNR, FQNEAQ (reference sequence). This CDR3 spans 14 amino acids. Trimming removed 5 bases at V and 3 bases at J, with 13 bases between.

The genes are TRBV5-1 and TRBJ1-1; TRBD1 matches 10 bases. V was pared by 3 bases and J by 4 bases, with 3 bases of the junction left unmatched. The length of the CDR3 is 14 residues. The V gene's germline CDR1 is SGHRS and CDR2 YFSETQ. This chain's CDR3 is CASSSRTGGTEAFF. As DNA, the CDR3 is TGCGCCAGCAGCTCAAGGACAGGGGGCACTGAAGCTTTCTTT.

This chain connects TRBV11-3 to TRBJ2-5, with 7 bases lining up with TRBD1. Germline V gives CDR1 SGHNT, CDR2 YENEEA. The CDR3 runs to 15 residues. Trimming removed 5 bases from V and 5 bases from J; junction bases left unmatched: 11. CDR3 sequence: CASSPGGTMGETQYF. In nucleotides, the CDR3 is TGTGCCAGCAGCCCAGGGGGTACTATGGGTGAGACCCAGTACTTC.

J is TRBJ1-3 and V is TRBV6-2 or TRBV6-3; D call uncertain. This CDR3 contains 13 residues. V lost 2 bases to trimming and J lost 7 bases, with 9 bases between them. The germline gives CDR1 MNHEY, CDR2 SVGEGT. CDR3 residues: CASSYLRGNTIYF. For the CDR3, the DNA is TGTGCCAGCAGTTACCTCCGCGGGAACACCATATATTTT.

This clone was observed a single time. V gene TRBV6-4 combines with J gene TRBJ1-6, with D hard to call. The germline V gene encodes CDR1 MRHNA and CDR2 SNTAGT. This CDR3 has 14 residues. V shed 2 bases and J shed 2 bases, with 4 bases lying between them. The CDR3 DNA follows: TGTGCCAGCAGTGACGGAGCCTATAATTCACCCCTCCACTTT. Translation: CASSDGAYNSPLHF.

This clone has a single count. The V gene is TRBV28, the J gene TRBJ1-5; D is uncertain. The V and J ends lost 6 bases and 2 bases respectively, with 14 bases between them. The germline V gene encodes CDR1 MDHEN and CDR2 SYDVKM. This CDR3 contains 15 residues. In DNA form, the CDR3 reads TGTGCCAGCAGATACTCCCGCGGGGGCAATCAGCCCCAGCATTTT. Protein: CASRYSRGGNQPQHF. The whole variable domain, filled in from reference TRBV28 and TRBJ1-5, reads DVKVTQSSRYLVKRTGEKVFLECVQDMDHENMFWYRQDPGLGLRLIYFSYDVKMKEKGDIPEGYSVSREKKERFSLILESASTNQTSMYLCASRYSRGGNQPQHFGDGTRLSIL.

CDR3 sequence: CASSQGLRREGEPQHF. CDR3 nucleotides: TGCGCCAGCAGCCAAGGACTCCGCAGGGAAGGTGAGCCCCAGCATTTT. This chain joins TRBV4-1 and TRBJ1-5; weak D call: TRBD1 (5 bases). The germline V gene encodes CDR1 MGHRA and CDR2 YSYEKL. V was clipped by 1 base and J by 8 bases, with 18 bases between them. This CDR3 contains 16 residues.

The chain uses TRBV29-1 and TRBJ2-2; 8 bases align to TRBD1. CDR1 is SQVTM, CDR2 ANQGSEA, per germline. Unmatched junction bases numbered 6, after V lost 7 bases and J lost 5 bases. CDR3 length: 13 residues. The CDR3 spells CSAWTGTTGELFF. CDR3 nucleotide sequence: TGCAGCGCTTGGACAGGGACGACCGGGGAGCTGTTTTTT.

This clone was observed once. V gene TRBV15 combines with J gene TRBJ2-1; no firm D call. This CDR3 is 11 amino acids long. Germline assignment: CDR1 LNHNV and CDR2 YYDKDF (reference sequence). Trimming pared 3 bases from V and 7 bases from J, leaving 4 bases between. This CDR3 reads CATSSLNEQFF. The CDR3 DNA sequence: TGTGCCACCAGCAGTTTAAATGAGCAGTTCTTC.

The V and J genes are TRBV28 and TRBJ1-1, with D tentatively TRBD1 (5 bases). The length of the CDR3 is 17 residues. From germline, CDR1 is MDHEN and CDR2 SYDVKM. V lost 2 bases, J lost 0 bases, and 16 bases lay in between. The CDR3, as DNA: TGTGCCAGCAGTTTAATTAATGCGGCGACAGTGAACACTGAAGCTTTCTTT. This sequence encodes CASSLINAATVNTEAFF. Full variable domain (missing parts from reference TRBV28 and TRBJ1-1): DVKVTQSSRYLVKRTGEKVFLECVQDMDHENMFWYRQDPGLGLRLIYFSYDVKMKEKGDIPEGYSVSREKKERFSLILESASTNQTSMYLCASSLINAATVNTEAFFGQGTRLTVV.

Here the CDR3 DNA reads TGTGCCAGCAGAGGACTAGGAGGGAACTATGGCTACACCTTC. It yields the protein CASRGLGGNYGYTF. The chain couples TRBV6-5 to TRBJ1-2, with no clear D. The CDR3 consists of 14 residues. Germline-derived CDR1 and CDR2 are MNHEY and SVGAGI. V was shortened by 6 bases and J by 2 bases, with 13 bases between the two germline ends.

The V gene is TRBV5-1, the J gene TRBJ2-7; the match to TRBD2 covers 12 bases. The length of the CDR3 is 18 residues. J was trimmed by 4 bases and V by 3 bases; bases with no gene match: 14. The germline V gene has CDR1 SGHRS and CDR2 YFSETQ. DNA of the CDR3: TGCGCCAGCAGCTCCCTCCTGACTAGCGGGAGAAGGGGTTACGAGCAGTACTTC. Translated, it gives CASSSLLTSGRRGYEQYF.

The chain joins TRBV3-1 (or the pseudogene TRBV3-2) to TRBJ1-5; no clear D. The germline V and J ends were trimmed by 3 bases and 9 bases, with 12 bases remaining between them. This CDR3 has 13 residues. Germline CDR1 and CDR2: LGHDT and YNNKEL (reference sequence). CDR3 protein: CASSQPGSPPQHF. The CDR3 region has the DNA TGTGCCAGCAGCCAGCCAGGCAGTCCGCCCCAGCATTTT.

The chain couples TRBV3-1 (or the pseudogene TRBV3-2) to TRBJ1-2, with D tentatively TRBD1 (5 bases). Germline CDR1 LGHDT, CDR2 YNNKEL (reference sequence). CDR3 size: 15 residues. Trimming cost V 0 bases and J 6 bases, with 14 bases left between them. In DNA form, the CDR3 reads TGTGCCAGCAGCCAAGATTTCAGGGTTGGGCATGGCTACACCTTC. Its translation is CASSQDFRVGHGYTF.

The chain couples TRBV5-1 to TRBJ2-2; the D is unclear. This CDR3 contains 16 residues. The V end was cut by 0 bases, the J end by 0 bases, with 9 bases between. CDR1 and CDR2 (germline): SGHRS, YFSETQ. CDR3 in DNA: TGCGCCAGCAGCTTGGGCGTAGAAGCGAACACCGGGGAGCTGTTTTTT. It translates to CASSLGVEANTGELFF.

The chain joins TRBV5-1 to TRBJ2-2; tentative D call: TRBD2 (6 bases). Germline CDR1 is SGHRS and CDR2 is YFSETQ. Trimming took 1 base from V and 7 from J, leaving 17 bases between them. The CDR3 is 16 residues long. The CDR3 region is CASSLSGGDLGGELFF. The CDR3 coding sequence is TGCGCCAGCAGCTTGTCTGGCGGGGACCTCGGCGGGGAGCTGTTTTTT.

The V gene is TRBV7-3, the J gene TRBJ2-1; possible D gene TRBD2, 6 bases. The V and J ends lost 1 base and 0 bases respectively, with 10 bases between them. Germline V CDR1 and CDR2: SGHTA, FQGTGA. The CDR3 runs 16 residues. For the CDR3, the DNA is TGTGCCAGCAGCTTAAACGCGGGAAGCTCCTACAATGAGCAGTTCTTC. Protein product: CASSLNAGSSYNEQFF.